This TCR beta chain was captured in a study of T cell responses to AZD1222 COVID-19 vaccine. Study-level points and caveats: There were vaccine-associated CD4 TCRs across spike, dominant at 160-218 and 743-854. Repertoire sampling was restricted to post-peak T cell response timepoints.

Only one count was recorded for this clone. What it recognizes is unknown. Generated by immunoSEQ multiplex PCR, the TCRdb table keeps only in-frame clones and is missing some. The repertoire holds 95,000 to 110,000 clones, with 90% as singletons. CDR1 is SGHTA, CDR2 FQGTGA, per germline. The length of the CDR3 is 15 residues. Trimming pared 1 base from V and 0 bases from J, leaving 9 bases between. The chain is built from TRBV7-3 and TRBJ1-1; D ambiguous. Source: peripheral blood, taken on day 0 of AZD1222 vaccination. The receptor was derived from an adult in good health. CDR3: CASSLSGQVNTEAFF. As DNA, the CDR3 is TGTGCCAGCAGCTTAAGCGGGCAAGTGAACACTGAAGCTTTCTTT.